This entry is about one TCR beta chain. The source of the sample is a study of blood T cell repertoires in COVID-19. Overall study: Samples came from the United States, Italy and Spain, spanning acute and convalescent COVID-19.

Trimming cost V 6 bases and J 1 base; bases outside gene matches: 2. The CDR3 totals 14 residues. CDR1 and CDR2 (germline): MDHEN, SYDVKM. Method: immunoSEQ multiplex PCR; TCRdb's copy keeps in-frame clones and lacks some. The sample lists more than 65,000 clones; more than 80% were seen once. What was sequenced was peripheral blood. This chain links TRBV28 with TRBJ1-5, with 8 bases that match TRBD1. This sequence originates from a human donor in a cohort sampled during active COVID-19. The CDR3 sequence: CASRRTGSNQPQHF. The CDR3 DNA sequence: TGTGCCAGCAGACGGACAGGGAGCAATCAGCCCCAGCATTTT. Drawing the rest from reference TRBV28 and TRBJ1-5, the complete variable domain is DVKVTQSSRYLVKRTGEKVFLECVQDMDHENMFWYRQDPGLGLRLIYFSYDVKMKEKGDIPEGYSVSREKKERFSLILESASTNQTSMYLCASRRTGSNQPQHFGDGTRLSIL.